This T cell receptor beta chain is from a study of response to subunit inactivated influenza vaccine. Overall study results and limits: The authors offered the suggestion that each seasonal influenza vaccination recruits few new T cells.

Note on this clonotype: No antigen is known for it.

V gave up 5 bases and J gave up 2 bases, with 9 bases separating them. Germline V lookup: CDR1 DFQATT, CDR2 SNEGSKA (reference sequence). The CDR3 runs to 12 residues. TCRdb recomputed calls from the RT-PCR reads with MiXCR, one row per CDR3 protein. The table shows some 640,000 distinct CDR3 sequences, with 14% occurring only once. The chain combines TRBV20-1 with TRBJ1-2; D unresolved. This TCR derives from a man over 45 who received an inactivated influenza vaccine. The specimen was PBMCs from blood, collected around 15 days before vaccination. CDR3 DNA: TGCAGTGCTCTGACGGACAACTATGGCTACACCTTC. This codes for CSALTDNYGYTF.